The rows below give T cell receptor beta chains drawn from one sample of a study of blood T cells in healthy people across ages. TCRdb fed the 5' RACE reads into MiXCR, producing one record per CDR3 protein. This table has about a million distinct CDR3 sequences, 35% to 45% appearing once. The sequencing sample was made of blood. All receptors derive from a man aged 18 to 30 in good health. Each CDR3 is given with its conserved first and last residue. The D gene is left open where the match is weak. Size values are once, few and many counts, or a class for expanded clones, and some rows have none.

CDR3 DNA	CDR3 protein	V gene	J gene	clone size	D gene
TGTGCCAGCAGTCGCGACAGTTTGGGCGAGCAGTACTTC	CASSRDSLGEQYF	TRBV12-3/TRBV12-4	TRBJ2-7	.	.
TGCGCCAGCAGCTTGGGAGGCAGGGGAAGCTCATACAATGAGCAGTACTTC	CASSLGGRGSSYNEQYF	TRBV5-1	TRBJ2-7	.	.
TGTGCCAGCAGCTTGTCCAACCGGACAGGGGGGTCCTACGAGCAGTACTTC	CASSLSNRTGGSYEQYF	TRBV7-6	TRBJ2-7	few	TRBD1
TGCGCCAGCAGCCTGGAAATCTCCTACAATGAGCAGTTCTTC	CASSLEISYNEQFF	TRBV4-3	TRBJ2-1	few	.
TGTGCCATCAGTGAGACCACAGGGATTGGTGAAAAACTGTTTTTT	CAISETTGIGEKLFF	TRBV10-3	TRBJ1-4	few	.
TGTGCCAGCAGCGCGCTAGCCCGGGGCAGGGTTAGGGATGGGCAGTTCTTC	CASSALARGRVRDGQFF	TRBV9	TRBJ2-1	.	.
TGTGTCAGCAGCGCGGGGGGTTTCCTCAGCACAGATACGCAGTATTTT	CVSSAGGFLSTDTQYF	TRBV6-5	TRBJ2-3	.	TRBD2
TGCGCCAGCAGCCAAGATCTCTGGCAGGGAGAGGGGATGAACACTGAAGCTTTCTTT	CASSQDLWQGEGMNTEAFF	TRBV4-1	TRBJ1-1	.	.
TGCAGTGCTAGACCCTTTGTGACTAGCGGGGAAGTAGATACGCAGTATTTT	CSARPFVTSGEVDTQYF	TRBV20-1	TRBJ2-3	.	TRBD2
TGTGCCAGCACGGCGGGGCTACAAGAGACCCAGTACTTC	CASTAGLQETQYF	TRBV2	TRBJ2-5	many	.
TGTGCCAGCAGCCCCAACTGGGACAGGGAGAATGGCTACACCTTC	CASSPNWDRENGYTF	TRBV11-2	TRBJ1-2	.	TRBD1
TGTGCCAGCAGCTACTTACTAGCGGAAAACTACAATGAGCAGTTCTTC	CASSYLLAENYNEQFF	TRBV12-3/TRBV12-4	TRBJ2-1	many	TRBD2
TGTGCCAGCAGCTTCAATCGGACATCCTGGAATCAGCCCCAGCATTTT	CASSFNRTSWNQPQHF	TRBV7-8	TRBJ1-5	few	.
TGTGCCAGTCAGTCCTTGAACACTGAAGCTTTCTTT	CASQSLNTEAFF	TRBV7-9	TRBJ1-1	.	.
TGCGCCAGCAGCCAAGATGCGAGGGGGAGAGAGACCCAGTACTTC	CASSQDARGRETQYF	TRBV4-3	TRBJ2-5	few	.
TGTGCCAGCAGCTTGAAGGTGAATGAGCAGTTCTTC	CASSLKVNEQFF	TRBV5-6	TRBJ2-1	few	.
TGTGCCAGCAGTGACAAGGGTTACTACGAGCAGTACTTC	CASSDKGYYEQYF	TRBV6-2/TRBV6-3	TRBJ2-7	once	.
TGCAGTGCCCGCTTTAACCCCGCGGGCACCGGGGAGCTGTTTTTT	CSARFNPAGTGELFF	TRBV20-1	TRBJ2-2	.	.
TGTGCCAGCAGTTTAGGGGGTAAGGGGGGTCAGCCCCAGCATTTT	CASSLGGKGGQPQHF	TRBV12-3/TRBV12-4	TRBJ1-5	.	.
TGTGCCAGCAGTTCGGGGACTAGCGGGGGGGCGTTCGACAATGAGCAGTTCTTC	CASSSGTSGGAFDNEQFF	TRBV27	TRBJ2-1	.	TRBD2
TGTGCCAGCAGTTTGTCTAGCGTGTACCAAGAGACCCAGTACTTC	CASSLSSVYQETQYF	TRBV27	TRBJ2-5	few	.
TGTGCCAGCAGTTCTCACGACAGGGGAAGAGAGACCCAGTACTTC	CASSSHDRGRETQYF	TRBV25-1	TRBJ2-5	.	TRBD1
TGCAGCGTTGGACAGGTCATGAACACTGAAGCTTTCTTT	CSVGQVMNTEAFF	TRBV29-1	TRBJ1-1	few	.
TGTGCCAGCAGTTACACAGGGGGGCCCAGTGAGCAGTTCTTC	CASSYTGGPSEQFF	TRBV6-6	TRBJ2-1	few	TRBD1
TGTGCCAGCAGCCGTATACCGGGACCTATAACCTCTGGAAACACCATATATTTT	CASSRIPGPITSGNTIYF	TRBV7-9	TRBJ1-3	.	.
TGCAGTGCTAGGGGTAATTCGGAAGATGAGCAGTTCTTC	CSARGNSEDEQFF	TRBV20-1	TRBJ2-1	many	.
TGCGCCAGCAGCCAAGGGCGGAATGAAAAACTGTTTTTT	CASSQGRNEKLFF	TRBV4-3	TRBJ1-4	.	.
TGTGCCAGCAGTTACTCGAAACAGGGTCCAAATACGCAGTATTTT	CASSYSKQGPNTQYF	TRBV6-5	TRBJ2-3	few	.
TGTGCCAGCAGTTTATTATTTCCGGTAAACACTGAAGCTTTCTTT	CASSLLFPVNTEAFF	TRBV12-3/TRBV12-4	TRBJ1-1	few	.
TGTGCCAGCAGCTACGGACAGGGGGCATCGAGAGCTTTCTTT	CASSYGQGASRAFF	TRBV5-5	TRBJ1-1	few	TRBD1
TGTGCCAGCACCCCGGGCGGGGGTGAGGACACTGAAGCTTTCTTT	CASTPGGGEDTEAFF	TRBV9	TRBJ1-1	.	.
TGTGCCGGCAGCTTAGTGCCTAGCGGGAGATACGAGCAGTACTTC	CAGSLVPSGRYEQYF	TRBV7-2	TRBJ2-7	.	TRBD2
TGTGCCAGCAGCCAAGAGAGGAGGCAGGAGGCAACTAATGAAAAACTGTTTTTT	CASSQERRQEATNEKLFF	TRBV3-1	TRBJ1-4	few	.
TGCGCCAGCAGCCAGGCCCGGGACAGAACTCCCTACGAGCAGTACTTC	CASSQARDRTPYEQYF	TRBV4-1	TRBJ2-7	few	TRBD1
TGCAGTGCCTACGGGATGTTCTTAATGAGCAATCAGCCCCAGCATTTT	CSAYGMFLMSNQPQHF	TRBV20-1	TRBJ1-5	few	.
TGTGCCAGCAGCTTATCGGTGACAGCTAACTATGGCTACACCTTC	CASSLSVTANYGYTF	TRBV7-2	TRBJ1-2	many	.
TGCGCCAGCAGCCCTGACAGGGTGGCCTACAATGAGCAGTACTTC	CASSPDRVAYNEQYF	TRBV5-1	TRBJ2-5	.	TRBD1
TGTGCCAGCAGCGATGGGGATACCGACACTGAAGCTTTCTTT	CASSDGDTDTEAFF	TRBV9	TRBJ1-1	few	.
TGTGCCAGCACAGAGGGATTTGGGTATGGCTACACCTTC	CASTEGFGYGYTF	TRBV12-3/TRBV12-4	TRBJ1-2	many	.
TGCAGTGCTTGTCAAGACCCAGCTAACTATGGCTACACCTTC	CSACQDPANYGYTF	TRBV20-1	TRBJ1-2	few	.
TGTGCCACCTTCAGGAGTTCAGGCTACACCTTC	CATFRSSGYTF	TRBV7-9	TRBJ1-2	few	.
TGTGCCAGCAGCGTAGAGGGAGAAACCGGGGAGCTGTTTTTT	CASSVEGETGELFF	TRBV9	TRBJ2-2	.	.
TGTGCCAGCTCACCCGGGTTGGCACTTAACTATGGCTACACCTTC	CASSPGLALNYGYTF	TRBV18	TRBJ1-2	.	.
TGCAGTGCCCTTAGCGGGGCCGGCTATGAGCAGTTCTTC	CSALSGAGYEQFF	TRBV20-1	TRBJ2-1	few	TRBD2
TGTGCCACCCGAGAGGACACCAGCTCCTACAATGAGCAGTACTTC	CATREDTSSYNEQYF	TRBV7-2	TRBJ2-7	few	.
TGTGCCAGCAGCCAATACGCGGAACGCACAACCGAATATGGCTACACCTTC	CASSQYAERTTEYGYTF	TRBV4-2	TRBJ1-2	.	.
TGTGCCAGCAGTGAAGGCAGGGGTTACACCTACGAGCAGTACTTC	CASSEGRGYTYEQYF	TRBV2	TRBJ2-7	.	.